This T cell receptor (beta chain) is drawn from a study of CD8+ T cells in alopecia areata. General study findings and limits: TCR sharing was clearer in mice than between patients, perhaps partly owing to patient HLA diversity. An increase in clonality over normal scalp was evident in lesional scalp, especially alopecia totalis/universalis.

Only a few counts were recorded for this clone. Its specificity is unknown. The gene symbols are mouse symbols. The CDR3 end is not reached by the read, which stops 4 residues before it; the germline J gene fills it in. This CDR3 spans 15 amino acids. CDR1 FNHDT and CDR2 SITEND come from the germline V gene (reference sequence). Pooled cells of cutaneous lymph node origin were sorted on CD4, CD8alpha, NKG2D, NKG2ACE and other markers. It was cDNA, reverse transcribed from extracted RNA, that served as the sequencing template. Assay used: immunoSEQ multiplex PCR; TCRdb lists only in-frame clones, some missing. There are about 270,000 clones in the sample, none observed a single time.

The specimen sequenced was CD4+ T cells sorted from a lymph node. The receptor comes from a C3H/HeJ mouse with alopecia areata. This mouse strain has H2-k as its MHC haplotype. V is TRBV19 and J is TRBJ2-4; D is perhaps TRBD1 (7 bases). CDR3 in amino acids: CASSIGRGERNTLYF. The sequenced part of the CDR3 DNA is TGTGCCAGCAGTATAGGCAGGGGGGAGCGAAAC.